The T cell receptor beta chain described here comes from a study of blood T cell repertoires in COVID-19. Overall study context: Acute and convalescent COVID-19 specimens originated in the United States, Italy and Spain. Sources were T cells, B-cell-depleted T cells, or PBMCs; the material itself was cDNA or gDNA.

The authors' processing: Amplification of reference gene primers provided the estimated nucleated cell counts. Sequenced by immunoSEQ multiplex PCR; TCRdb stores in-frame clones only, minus some. The DNA was the basis for D and trimming; V, J and clone size are from that table. The sample contains 120,000 or so clones, more than 75% of which appear only once. V was pared by 4 bases and J by 3 bases, with 14 bases between. The germline gives CDR1 SGHRS, CDR2 YFSETQ. This CDR3 comprises 15 residues. The clonotype was recovered from a man aged 50 to 60 with acute or convalescent COVID-19. The chain couples TRBV5-1 to TRBJ1-5; the D gene is possibly TRBD1 (6 bases). Sequenced material: peripheral blood. The CDR3 loop reads CASSETTGYNQPQHF. CDR3 nucleotides: TGCGCCAGCAGCGAAACGACAGGCTACAATCAGCCCCAGCATTTT.